This TCR beta chain was captured by sequencing in a study of preoperative IRX-2 immunotherapy in early breast cancer. Libraries were prepared by immunoSEQ multiplex PCR; TCRdb keeps only in-frame clonotypes and omits some of them. The sample comprises some 22,000 clones, 85% to 95% of which are singletons, and roughly 16% rests with the top ten. Noted treatment: preoperative locoregional IRX-2 cytokine immunotherapy. Preoperative locoregional IRX-2 cytokine immunotherapy was tested in the phase Ib source study. This clone appeared a single time. V shed 4 bases, J shed 4 bases, and the junction held 7 bases outside the gene matches. From germline, CDR1 is SGHRS and CDR2 YFSETQ. The CDR3 has 14 residues.

The sequence derives from a human donor with breast cancer. Sequencing was performed on tumor tissue, taken after IRX-2 immunotherapy. The chain employs TRBV5-1 and TRBJ2-7; 8 bases match TRBD2. The chain's CDR3 is CASSVSGGQYEQYF. The CDR3 nucleotides are TGCGCCAGCAGCGTCAGCGGGGGCCAATACGAGCAGTACTTC.